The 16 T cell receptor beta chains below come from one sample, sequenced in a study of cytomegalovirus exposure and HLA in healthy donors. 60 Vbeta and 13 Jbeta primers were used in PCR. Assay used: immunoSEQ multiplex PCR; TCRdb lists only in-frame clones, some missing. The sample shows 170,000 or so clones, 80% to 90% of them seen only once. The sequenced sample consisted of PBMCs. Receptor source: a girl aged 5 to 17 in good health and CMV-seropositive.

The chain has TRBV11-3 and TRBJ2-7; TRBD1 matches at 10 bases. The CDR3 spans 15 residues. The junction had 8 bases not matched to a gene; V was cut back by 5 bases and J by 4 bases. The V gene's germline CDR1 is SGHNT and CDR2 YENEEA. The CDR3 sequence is CASSPGQGGRYEQYF. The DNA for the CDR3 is TGTGCCAGCAGCCCTGGACAGGGGGGTCGGTACGAGCAGTACTTC.

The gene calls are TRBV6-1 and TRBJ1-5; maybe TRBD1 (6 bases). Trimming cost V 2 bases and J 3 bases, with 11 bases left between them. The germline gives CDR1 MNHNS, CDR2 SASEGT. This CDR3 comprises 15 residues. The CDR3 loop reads CASSEIRTDNQPQHF. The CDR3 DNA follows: TGTGCCAGCAGTGAAATTAGGACAGACAATCAGCCCCAGCATTTT.

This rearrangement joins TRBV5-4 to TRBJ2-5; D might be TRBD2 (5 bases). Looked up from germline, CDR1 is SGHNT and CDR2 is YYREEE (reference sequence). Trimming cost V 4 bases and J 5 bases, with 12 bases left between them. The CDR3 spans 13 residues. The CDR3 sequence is CASSQKRGETQYF. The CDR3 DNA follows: TGTGCCAGCAGCCAAAAACGCGGGGAGACCCAGTACTTC.

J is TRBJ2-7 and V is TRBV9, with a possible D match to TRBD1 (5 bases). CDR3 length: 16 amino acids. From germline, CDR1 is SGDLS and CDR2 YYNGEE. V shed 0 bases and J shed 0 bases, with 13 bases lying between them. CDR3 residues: CASSVEVDTNSYEQYF. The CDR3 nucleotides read TGTGCCAGCAGCGTAGAGGTGGACACAAACTCCTACGAGCAGTACTTC.

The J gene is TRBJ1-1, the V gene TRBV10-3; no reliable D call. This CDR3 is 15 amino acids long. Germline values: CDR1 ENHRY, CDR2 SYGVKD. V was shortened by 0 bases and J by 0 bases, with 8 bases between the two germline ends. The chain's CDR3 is CAISESSGLNTEAFF. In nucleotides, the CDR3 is TGTGCCATCAGTGAGTCCTCAGGATTGAACACTGAAGCTTTCTTT.

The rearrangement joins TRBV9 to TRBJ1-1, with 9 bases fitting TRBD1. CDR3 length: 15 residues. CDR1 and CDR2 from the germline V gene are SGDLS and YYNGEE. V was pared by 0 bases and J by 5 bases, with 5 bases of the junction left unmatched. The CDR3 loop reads CASSVGGQGRTEAFF. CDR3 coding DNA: TGTGCCAGCAGCGTAGGGGGACAGGGAAGGACTGAAGCTTTCTTT.

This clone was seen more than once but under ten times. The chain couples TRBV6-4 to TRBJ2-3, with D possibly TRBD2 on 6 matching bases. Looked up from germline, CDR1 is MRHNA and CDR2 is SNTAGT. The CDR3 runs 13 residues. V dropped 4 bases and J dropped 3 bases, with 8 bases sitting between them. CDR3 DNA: TGTGCCAGCAGTGCGGCGGGGACAGATACGCAGTATTTT. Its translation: CASSAAGTDTQYF.

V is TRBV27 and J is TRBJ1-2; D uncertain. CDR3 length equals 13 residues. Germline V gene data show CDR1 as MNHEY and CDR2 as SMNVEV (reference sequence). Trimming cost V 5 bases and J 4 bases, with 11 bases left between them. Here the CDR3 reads CASSPTAVYGYTF. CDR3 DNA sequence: TGTGCCAGCAGTCCTACAGCGGTCTATGGCTACACCTTC.

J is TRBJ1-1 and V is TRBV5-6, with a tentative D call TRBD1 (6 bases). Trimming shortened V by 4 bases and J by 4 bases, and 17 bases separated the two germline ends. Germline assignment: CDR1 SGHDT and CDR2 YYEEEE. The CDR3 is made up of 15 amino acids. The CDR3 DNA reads TGTGCCAGCAGCGGACCACAGGGACCAGGCACTGAAGCTTTCTTT. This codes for CASSGPQGPGTEAFF.

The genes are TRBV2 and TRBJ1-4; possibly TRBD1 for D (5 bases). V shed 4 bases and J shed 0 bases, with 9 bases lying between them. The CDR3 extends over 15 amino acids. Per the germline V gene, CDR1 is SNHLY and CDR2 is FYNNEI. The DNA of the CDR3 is TGTGCCAGCAGTGGGGGGAGGGCAACTAATGAAAAACTGTTTTTT. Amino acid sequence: CASSGGRATNEKLFF.

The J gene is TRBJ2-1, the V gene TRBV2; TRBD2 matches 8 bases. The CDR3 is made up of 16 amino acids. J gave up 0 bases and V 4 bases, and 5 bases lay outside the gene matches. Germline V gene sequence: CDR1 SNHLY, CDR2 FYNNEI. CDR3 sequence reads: CASSVSGGSSYNEQFF. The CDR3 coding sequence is TGTGCCAGCAGTGTTTCGGGGGGGAGCTCCTACAATGAGCAGTTCTTC. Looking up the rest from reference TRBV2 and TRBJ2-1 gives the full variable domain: EPEVTQTPSHQVTQMGQEVILRCVPISNHLYFYWYRQILGQKVEFLVSFYNNEISEKSEIFDDQFSVERPDGSNFTLKIRSTKLEDSAMYFCASSVSGGSSYNEQFFGPGTRLTVL.

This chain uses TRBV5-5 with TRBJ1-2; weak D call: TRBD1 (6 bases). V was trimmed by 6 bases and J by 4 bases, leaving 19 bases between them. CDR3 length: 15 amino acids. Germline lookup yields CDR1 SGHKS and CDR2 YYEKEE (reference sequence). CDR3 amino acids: CASKTTGAISYGYTF. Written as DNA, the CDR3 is TGTGCCAGCAAGACGACAGGAGCTATTTCCTATGGCTACACCTTC.

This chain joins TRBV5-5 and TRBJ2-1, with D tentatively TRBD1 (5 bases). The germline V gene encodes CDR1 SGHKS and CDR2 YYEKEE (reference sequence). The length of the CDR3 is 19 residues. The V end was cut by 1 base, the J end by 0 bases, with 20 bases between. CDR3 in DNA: TGTGCCAGCAGCTTGTTGGGGCCCCAGATATTGAGCTCCTACAATGAGCAGTTCTTC. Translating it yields CASSLLGPQILSSYNEQFF.

The CDR3 loop reads CASSQAPYGTEAFF. Written as DNA, the CDR3 is TGCGCCAGCAGCCAAGCACCCTACGGCACTGAAGCTTTCTTT. The chain joins TRBV4-1 to TRBJ1-1; D is undetermined. The CDR3 length is 14 residues. V was cut by 1 base and J by 4 bases, with 10 bases left in between. CDR1 is MGHRA and CDR2 is YSYEKL in the germline V gene.

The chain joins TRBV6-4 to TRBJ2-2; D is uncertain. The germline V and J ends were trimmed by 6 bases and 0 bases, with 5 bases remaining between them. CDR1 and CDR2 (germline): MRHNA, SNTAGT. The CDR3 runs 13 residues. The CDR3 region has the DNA TGTGCCAGCAGAGCAACGAACACCGGGGAGCTGTTTTTT. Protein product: CASRATNTGELFF.

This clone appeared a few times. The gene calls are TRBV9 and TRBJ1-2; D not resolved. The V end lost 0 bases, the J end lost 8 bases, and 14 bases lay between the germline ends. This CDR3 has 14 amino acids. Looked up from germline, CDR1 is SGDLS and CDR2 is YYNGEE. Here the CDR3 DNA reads TGTGCCAGCAGCGTAGCAGAACTACTTGGCGGCTACACCTTC. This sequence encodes CASSVAELLGGYTF.